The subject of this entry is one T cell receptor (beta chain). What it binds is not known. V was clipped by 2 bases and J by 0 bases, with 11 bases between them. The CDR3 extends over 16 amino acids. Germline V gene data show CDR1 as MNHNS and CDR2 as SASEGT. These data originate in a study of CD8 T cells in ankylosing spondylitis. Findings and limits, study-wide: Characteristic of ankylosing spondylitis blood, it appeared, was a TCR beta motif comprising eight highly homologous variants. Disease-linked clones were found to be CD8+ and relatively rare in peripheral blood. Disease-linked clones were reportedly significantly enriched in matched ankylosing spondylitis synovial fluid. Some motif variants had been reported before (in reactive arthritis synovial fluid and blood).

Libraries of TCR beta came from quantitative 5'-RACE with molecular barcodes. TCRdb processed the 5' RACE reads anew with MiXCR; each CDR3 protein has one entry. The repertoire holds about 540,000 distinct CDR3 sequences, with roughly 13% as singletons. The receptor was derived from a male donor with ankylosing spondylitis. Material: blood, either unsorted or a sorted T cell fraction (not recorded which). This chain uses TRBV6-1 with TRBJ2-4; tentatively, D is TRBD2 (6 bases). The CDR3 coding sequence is TGTGCCAGCAGTGAACCGGGACTTCTAGCCAAAAACATTCAGTACTTC. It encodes CASSEPGLLAKNIQYF.